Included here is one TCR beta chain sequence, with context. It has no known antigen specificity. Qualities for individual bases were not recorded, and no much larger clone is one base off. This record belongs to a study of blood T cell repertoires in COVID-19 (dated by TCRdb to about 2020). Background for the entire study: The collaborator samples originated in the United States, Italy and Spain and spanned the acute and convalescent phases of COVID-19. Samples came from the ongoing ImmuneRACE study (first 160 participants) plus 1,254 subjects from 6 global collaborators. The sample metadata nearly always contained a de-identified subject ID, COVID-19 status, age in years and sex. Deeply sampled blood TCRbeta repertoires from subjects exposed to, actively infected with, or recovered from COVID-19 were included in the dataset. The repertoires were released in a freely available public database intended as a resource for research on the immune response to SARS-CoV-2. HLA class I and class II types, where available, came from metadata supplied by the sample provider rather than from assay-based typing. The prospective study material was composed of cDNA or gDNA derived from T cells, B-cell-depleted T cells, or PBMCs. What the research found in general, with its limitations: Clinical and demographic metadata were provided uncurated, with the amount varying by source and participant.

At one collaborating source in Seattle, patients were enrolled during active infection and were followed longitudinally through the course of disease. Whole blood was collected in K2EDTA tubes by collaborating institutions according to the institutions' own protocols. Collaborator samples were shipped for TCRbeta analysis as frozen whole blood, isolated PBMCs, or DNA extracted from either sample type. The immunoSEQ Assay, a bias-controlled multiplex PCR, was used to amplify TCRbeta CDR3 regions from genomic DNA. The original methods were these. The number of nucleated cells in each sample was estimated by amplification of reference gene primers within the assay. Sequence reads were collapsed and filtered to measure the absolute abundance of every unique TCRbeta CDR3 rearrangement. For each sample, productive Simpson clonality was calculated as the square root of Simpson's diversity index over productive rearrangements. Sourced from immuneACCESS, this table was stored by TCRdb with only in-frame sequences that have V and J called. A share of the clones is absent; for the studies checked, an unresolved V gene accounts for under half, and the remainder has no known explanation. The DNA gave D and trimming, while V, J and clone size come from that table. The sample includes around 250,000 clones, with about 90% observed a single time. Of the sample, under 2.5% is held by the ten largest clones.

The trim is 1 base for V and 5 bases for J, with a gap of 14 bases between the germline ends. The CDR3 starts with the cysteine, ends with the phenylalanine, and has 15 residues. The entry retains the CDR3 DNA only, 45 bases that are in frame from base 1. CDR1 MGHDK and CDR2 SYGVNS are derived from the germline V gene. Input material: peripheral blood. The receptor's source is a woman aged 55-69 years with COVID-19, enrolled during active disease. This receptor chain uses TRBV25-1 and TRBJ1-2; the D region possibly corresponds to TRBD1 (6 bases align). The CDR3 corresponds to CASSEFKGVGYGYTF. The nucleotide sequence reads TGTGCCAGCAGTGAATTCAAGGGGGTCGGTTATGGCTACACCTTC.